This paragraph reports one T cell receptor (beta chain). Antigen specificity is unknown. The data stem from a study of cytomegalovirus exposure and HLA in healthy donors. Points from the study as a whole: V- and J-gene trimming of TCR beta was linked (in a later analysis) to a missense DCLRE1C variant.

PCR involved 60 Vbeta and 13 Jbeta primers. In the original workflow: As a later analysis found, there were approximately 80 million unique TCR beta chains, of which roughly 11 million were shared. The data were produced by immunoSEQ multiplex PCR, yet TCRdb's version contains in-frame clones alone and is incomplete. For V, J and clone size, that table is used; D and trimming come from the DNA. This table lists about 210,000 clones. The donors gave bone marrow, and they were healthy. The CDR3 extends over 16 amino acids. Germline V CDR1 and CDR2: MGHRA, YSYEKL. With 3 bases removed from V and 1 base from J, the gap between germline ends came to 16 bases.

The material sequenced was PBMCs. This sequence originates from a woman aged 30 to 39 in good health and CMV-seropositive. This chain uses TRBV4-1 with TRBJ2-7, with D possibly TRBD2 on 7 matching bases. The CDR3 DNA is TGCGCCAGCAGCCAGGGGCGGGGGCGAGAGTCCTACGAGCAGTACTTC. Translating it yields CASSQGRGRESYEQYF.